Listed below are T cell receptor beta chains from one sample, sequenced in a study of a mutant IDH1 vaccine in newly diagnosed glioma. The table came from immunoSEQ multiplex PCR; TCRdb's copy has only in-frame clones and leaves some out. The data hold roughly 40,000 clones, with roughly 88% observed a single time. No antigens are known for them. This specimen was PBMCs, taken from a glioma patient whose treatment included an IDH1 peptide vaccine. Every receptor here comes from a man aged 35-49 years with glioma. CDR3s include the opening cysteine and the closing phenylalanine or tryptophan. Each record gives: D gene, clone size, J gene, V gene, CDR3 protein, CDR3 DNA. The D gene is left open where the match is weak. Clone size is not always given. Where it is, it says once, few, many or a class for expanded clones.

D gene: NA; clone size: once; J gene: TRBJ2-1; V gene: TRBV18; CDR3 protein: CASSPGTEQFF; CDR3 DNA: TGTGCCAGCTCACCCGGGACCGAGCAGTTCTTC
D gene: NA; clone size: NA; J gene: TRBJ2-7; V gene: TRBV7-8; CDR3 protein: CASSHEGYEQYF; CDR3 DNA: TGTGCCAGCAGCCACGAGGGTTACGAGCAGTACTTC
D gene: NA; clone size: NA; J gene: TRBJ2-3; V gene: TRBV7-9; CDR3 protein: CASSPGTGTDTQYF; CDR3 DNA: TGTGCCAGCAGCCCCGGGACTGGGACAGATACGCAGTATTTT
D gene: TRBD2; clone size: once; J gene: TRBJ2-3; V gene: TRBV9; CDR3 protein: CASSVGTSGRTDTQYF; CDR3 DNA: TGTGCCAGCAGCGTGGGGACTAGCGGGAGAACAGATACGCAGTATTTT
D gene: TRBD2; clone size: once; J gene: TRBJ2-1; V gene: TRBV9; CDR3 protein: CASSVGGSGYRGSWSEQFF; CDR3 DNA: TGTGCCAGCAGCGTAGGCGGTAGCGGGTATCGGGGTAGTTGGAGTGAGCAGTTCTTC
D gene: NA; clone size: NA; J gene: TRBJ2-1; V gene: TRBV14; CDR3 protein: CASSPTRDLLALSGHEQFF; CDR3 DNA: TGTGCCAGCAGCCCCACCAGGGACCTACTCGCTTTATCCGGGCATGAGCAGTTCTTC
D gene: NA; clone size: NA; J gene: TRBJ2-5; V gene: TRBV5-5; CDR3 protein: CASSPGQETQYF; CDR3 DNA: TGTGCCAGCAGCCCGGGGCAAGAGACCCAGTACTTC
D gene: NA; clone size: NA; J gene: TRBJ2-1; V gene: TRBV2; CDR3 protein: CASARDYNEQFF; CDR3 DNA: TGTGCCAGCGCCAGGGACTACAATGAGCAGTTCTTC
D gene: TRBD1; clone size: once; J gene: TRBJ1-5; V gene: TRBV11-2; CDR3 protein: CASSPPGTGNQPQHF; CDR3 DNA: TGTGCCAGCAGCCCCCCGGGGACAGGCAATCAGCCCCAGCATTTT
D gene: NA; clone size: NA; J gene: TRBJ2-5; V gene: TRBV18; CDR3 protein: CASSQPEGTQYF; CDR3 DNA: TGTGCCAGCTCACAACCAGAAGGGACCCAGTACTTC
D gene: TRBD1; clone size: NA; J gene: TRBJ1-2; V gene: TRBV5-4; CDR3 protein: CASSQRQGAGGYTF; CDR3 DNA: TGTGCCAGCAGCCAGAGACAGGGGGCGGGTGGCTACACCTTC
D gene: NA; clone size: few; J gene: TRBJ2-7; V gene: TRBV5-4; CDR3 protein: CASSGGTYEQYF; CDR3 DNA: TGTGCCAGTAGCGGCGGAACCTACGAGCAGTACTTC
D gene: NA; clone size: once; J gene: TRBJ1-2; V gene: TRBV4-2; CDR3 protein: CASSQDAGYYGYTF; CDR3 DNA: TGTGCCAGCAGCCAAGATGCGGGTTACTATGGCTACACCTTC
D gene: NA; clone size: NA; J gene: TRBJ1-2; V gene: TRBV19; CDR3 protein: CASSIDGTAWEGYTF; CDR3 DNA: TGTGCCAGTAGTATAGATGGGACGGCATGGGAGGGCTACACCTTC
D gene: NA; clone size: NA; J gene: TRBJ1-4; V gene: TRBV18; CDR3 protein: CASSPIERASGGLFF; CDR3 DNA: TGTGCCAGCTCACCAATAGAGAGAGCTTCCGGAGGCCTGTTTTTT
D gene: NA; clone size: NA; J gene: TRBJ1-5; V gene: TRBV6-6; CDR3 protein: CASNGSNQPQHF; CDR3 DNA: TGTGCCAGCAACGGTAGCAATCAGCCCCAGCATTTT
D gene: TRBD2; clone size: NA; J gene: TRBJ2-7; V gene: TRBV18; CDR3 protein: CASAEREGSGEQYF; CDR3 DNA: TGTGCCAGCGCCGAGCGGGAGGGATCGGGGGAGCAGTACTTC
D gene: NA; clone size: NA; J gene: TRBJ1-4; V gene: TRBV7-2; CDR3 protein: CASSFQGKGEKLFF; CDR3 DNA: TGTGCCAGCAGCTTCCAGGGAAAGGGTGAAAAACTGTTTTTT
D gene: NA; clone size: NA; J gene: TRBJ2-7; V gene: TRBV2; CDR3 protein: CASSEEVSGAYEQYF; CDR3 DNA: TGTGCCAGCAGTGAAGAGGTTAGCGGTGCCTACGAGCAGTACTTC
D gene: NA; clone size: NA; J gene: TRBJ2-1; V gene: TRBV9; CDR3 protein: CASSVSRSYNEQFF; CDR3 DNA: TGTGCCAGCAGCGTGAGCCGAAGCTACAATGAGCAGTTCTTC
D gene: NA; clone size: NA; J gene: TRBJ1-1; V gene: TRBV7-2; CDR3 protein: CASSLNPLGGTEAFF; CDR3 DNA: TGTGCCAGCAGCTTAAATCCCCTGGGGGGGACTGAAGCTTTCTTT
D gene: NA; clone size: NA; J gene: TRBJ2-4; V gene: TRBV6-1; CDR3 protein: CASSITRAGGGIQYF; CDR3 DNA: TGTGCCAGCAGTATCACGAGGGCCGGCGGCGGCATTCAGTACTTC
D gene: NA; clone size: NA; J gene: TRBJ2-7; V gene: TRBV14; CDR3 protein: CASSRQTGRSEQYF; CDR3 DNA: TGTGCCAGCAGCCGCCAGACAGGCCGCTCCGAGCAGTACTTC
D gene: TRBD1; clone size: NA; J gene: TRBJ2-7; V gene: TRBV4-1; CDR3 protein: CASSIRDRGLYEQYF; CDR3 DNA: TGCGCCAGCAGTATCCGGGACAGGGGGCTCTACGAGCAGTACTTC
D gene: NA; clone size: NA; J gene: TRBJ1-5; V gene: TRBV2; CDR3 protein: CASRLFRDSNQPQHF; CDR3 DNA: TGTGCCAGCCGCCTGTTCCGGGACAGCAATCAGCCCCAGCATTTT
D gene: NA; clone size: NA; J gene: TRBJ2-5; V gene: TRBV27; CDR3 protein: CASSLGETQYF; CDR3 DNA: TGTGCCAGCAGTTTAGGGGAGACCCAGTACTTC
D gene: TRBD2; clone size: few; J gene: TRBJ2-1; V gene: TRBV4-1; CDR3 protein: CASSLGGVVSYNEQFF; CDR3 DNA: TGCGCCAGCAGTCTGGGGGGGGTTGTGTCCTACAATGAGCAGTTCTTC